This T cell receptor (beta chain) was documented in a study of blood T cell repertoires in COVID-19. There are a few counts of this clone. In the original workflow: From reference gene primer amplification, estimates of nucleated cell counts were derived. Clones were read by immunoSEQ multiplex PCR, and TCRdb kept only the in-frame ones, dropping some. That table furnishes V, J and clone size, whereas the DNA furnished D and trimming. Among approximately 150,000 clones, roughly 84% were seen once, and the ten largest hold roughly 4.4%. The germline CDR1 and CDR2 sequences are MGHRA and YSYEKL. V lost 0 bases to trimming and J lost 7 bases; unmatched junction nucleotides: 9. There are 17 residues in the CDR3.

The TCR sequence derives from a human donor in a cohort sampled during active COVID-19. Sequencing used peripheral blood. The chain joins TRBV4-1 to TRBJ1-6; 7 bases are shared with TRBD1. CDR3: CASSQDRVGGRNSPLHF. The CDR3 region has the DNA TGCGCCAGCAGCCAAGATAGGGTAGGGGGCCGCAATTCACCCCTCCACTTT.